A single T cell receptor (beta chain) is shown here with its context. The data stem from a study of blood T cell repertoires in COVID-19. About the research overall: Sources were T cells, B-cell-depleted T cells, or PBMCs; the material itself was cDNA or gDNA.

Under the authors' procedure: Amplification with reference gene primers provided the estimates of nucleated cell counts. This table comes from immunoSEQ multiplex PCR, and its TCRdb copy is limited to in-frame clones, with some not included. The V and J calls and clone size were taken over from that table, and D and trimming were inferred from the DNA. The sample has approximately 250,000 clones, 75% to 90% seen once; the top ten hold approximately 2%. V was clipped by 6 bases and J by 4 bases; unmatched bases: 11. The CDR3 is made up of 15 amino acids. Germline V CDR1 and CDR2: MNHEY, SVGAGI. The sequencing sample was made of peripheral blood. The gene calls are TRBV6-5 and TRBJ1-2, with 7 positions matching TRBD1. This TCR derives from a man between 25 and 39 years old with active or convalescent COVID-19. CDR3 nucleotide sequence: TGTGCCAGCAGGAAGGGGTCAGGGGGTGGCTATGGCTACACCTTC. It translates to CASRKGSGGGYGYTF.